The next 6 T cell receptor beta chains were all read from a single sample in a study of regulatory T cells in long-lasting Graves disease. Time point of the sample: newly diagnosed GD, antithyroid drugs for less than 3 months. Isolated PBMC RNA provided the starting material for the TCR library. Combining iRepertoire HTBI primers with Arm-PCR of CDR3 regions, the authors built TCR beta libraries. TCRdb re-called the multiplex PCR reads with MiXCR, one entry per CDR3 protein. The sample carries over 200,000 distinct CDR3 sequences, more than 15% recorded once. These data were also reused for a study on T cells in Graves' hyperthyroidism and ophthalmopathy.

Sample: peripheral blood mononuclear cells (PBMCs), taken at new diagnosis, from a patient treated with antithyroid drugs. The receptors here all came from a woman aged 30 to 39 with Graves disease.

This clonotype occurred many times. This chain links TRBV7-2 with TRBJ1-2; 11 bases match TRBD1. Germline CDR1 SGHTA, CDR2 FQGNSA. The V and J ends lost 5 bases and 6 bases, in that order; junction bases with no gene match: 5. The CDR3 sequence is 14 residues long. CDR3 region: CASSRDRGGDGYTF. In DNA, the CDR3 is TGTGCCAGCAGCAGGGACAGGGGGGGCGATGGCTACACCTTC.

This clonotype showed up many times. J is TRBJ1-5 and V is TRBV2; 9 positions match TRBD1. Germline values: CDR1 SNHLY, CDR2 FYNNEI. This CDR3 region has 18 residues. Losses at the gene ends were 3 bases for V and 0 bases for J; bases not matched to a gene: 9. CDR3 DNA: TGTGCCAGCAGTGAGTTCGGGACAGGGCATTATAGCAATCAGCCCCAGCATTTT. This encodes CASSEFGTGHYSNQPQHF.

This clonotype has a handful of counts. A read error may be the cause here, since a much bigger clone is one base away. The chain uses TRBV4-1 and TRBJ2-1, with 10 bases lining up with TRBD2. Per the germline V gene, CDR1 is MGHRA and CDR2 is YSYEKL. The CDR3 loop spans 15 amino acids. The CDR3 region has the DNA TGCGCCAGCAGCCAAGTGCGTCTAGCGGGGGATGAGCGGTTCTTC. Translation gives CASSQVRLAGDERFF.

This clonotype was picked up many times. The V gene is TRBV7-8, the J gene TRBJ2-5; TRBD2 aligns across 7 bases. V was clipped by 3 bases and J by 5 bases; unmatched bases: 12. This CDR3 has 16 amino acids. Germline loops: CDR1 SGHVS, CDR2 FQNEAQ. CDR3 sequence reads: CASSFIAGPTVETQYF. Here the CDR3 DNA reads TGTGCCAGCAGCTTCATAGCGGGCCCAACGGTGGAGACCCAGTACTTC.

This clonotype was observed many times. V is TRBV20-1 and J is TRBJ2-5, with 8 nucleotides matching TRBD1. Germline CDR1 reads DFQATT; CDR2 reads SNEGSKA (reference sequence). The CDR3 runs to 14 residues. J lost 4 bases, V lost 3 bases, and 7 bases had no gene match. The CDR3 bases are TGCAGTGCTAGTCTTCAGGGGGCGGGAGAGACCCAGTACTTC. Its translation is CSASLQGAGETQYF.

This clonotype was picked up many times. The chain couples TRBV20-1 to TRBJ1-1; 10 bases are a match to TRBD1. This CDR3 is 14 amino acids long. Germline lookup yields CDR1 DFQATT and CDR2 SNEGSKA (reference sequence). V dropped 4 bases and J dropped 5; count of bases not matched to a gene: 7. The CDR3 reads CSATRGQGLTEAFF. DNA for the CDR3: TGCAGTGCTACAAGGGGACAGGGGCTGACTGAAGCTTTCTTT.